Presented here are 20 T cell receptor beta chains from one specimen sequenced in a study of blood T cell repertoires in COVID-19. The table came from immunoSEQ multiplex PCR; TCRdb's copy has only in-frame clones and leaves some out. The sample consists of about 310,000 clones, around 87% of them appearing once. Source material: peripheral blood. These receptors originate from a woman aged 50 to 65 who had recovered from COVID-19.

A single count supports this clone. At the DNA level, this CDR3 is encoded by other sequences in the same sample as well. J is TRBJ2-5 and V is TRBV11-2; weak D call: TRBD1 (5 bases). Between the trimmed V and J ends, which lost 1 base and 1 base, there was a span of 7 bases. Looked up from germline, CDR1 is SGHAT and CDR2 is FQNNGV. This CDR3 is built from 14 residues. The CDR3 DNA reads TGTGCCAGCAGCTTAGTTCAGGGCCAAGAGACCCAGTACTTC. Protein sequence: CASSLVQGQETQYF.

The rearrangement links TRBV3-1 (or the pseudogene TRBV3-2) to TRBJ1-2; the D gene is possibly TRBD1 (6 bases). V lost 8 bases to trimming and J lost 4 bases, with 23 bases between them. The CDR3 length is 16 residues. Germline CDR1 is LGHDT and CDR2 is YNNKEL (reference sequence). The chain's CDR3 is CASRTSTGGRRYGYTF. Written as DNA, the CDR3 is TGTGCCAGCCGAACCTCTACGGGGGGGCGCCGCTATGGCTACACCTTC.

V is TRBV28 and J is TRBJ2-1; D may be TRBD2 (6 bases). This CDR3 is built from 18 residues. Deletions cut 4 bases from V and 9 bases from J, with 28 bases between. Germline V CDR1 and CDR2: MDHEN, SYDVKM. The CDR3, as DNA: TGTGCCAGCAGTTCTCCGATGGGGACTCGTAAGTATAGGAGTGAGCAGTTCTTC. It translates to CASSSPMGTRKYRSEQFF.

This chain joins TRBV12-3 or TRBV12-4 and TRBJ2-2; the D is unclear. This CDR3 comprises 11 residues. The V gene lost 7 bases and the J gene lost 7 bases, with 7 bases spanning the gap. This CDR3 reads CASTSLGELFF. CDR3 coding DNA: TGTGCCAGCACTTCTCTCGGGGAGCTGTTTTTT.

The rearrangement joins TRBV28 to TRBJ2-2; 7 nucleotides align to TRBD2. The CDR3 length is 20 residues. Unmatched junction bases numbered 29, after V lost 1 base and J lost 15 bases. Germline CDR1 reads MDHEN; CDR2 reads SYDVKM. This chain's CDR3 is CASSLSLTLGGKSGTRGVFF. The CDR3 nucleotides read TGTGCCAGCAGTTTATCCCTCACCCTTGGTGGCAAATCCGGGACCCGGGGGGTGTTTTTT.

The chain carries TRBV5-1 and TRBJ1-2, with a possible D match to TRBD1 (6 bases). Germline assignment: CDR1 SGHRS and CDR2 YFSETQ. V lost 0 bases to trimming and J lost 4 bases, with 13 bases between them. The CDR3 consists of 15 residues. The CDR3 sequence: CASSLAEGGIYGYTF. The CDR3 DNA follows: TGCGCCAGCAGCTTGGCCGAGGGGGGGATCTATGGCTACACCTTC.

This clone was seen only once. The V and J genes are TRBV7-9 and TRBJ2-1; a possible D gene is TRBD2 (6 bases). V was pared by 4 bases and J by 0 bases, with 16 bases between. The length of the CDR3 is 17 residues. Germline loops: CDR1 SEHNR, CDR2 FQNEAQ (reference sequence). The CDR3 protein is CASSSPYLAVSYNEQFF. The CDR3 coding sequence is TGTGCCAGCAGCTCTCCTTACTTAGCGGTCTCCTACAATGAGCAGTTCTTC.

V usage is TRBV7-2 and J usage is TRBJ2-1; TRBD1 might be the D (5 bases). CDR1 is SGHTA and CDR2 is FQGNSA in the germline V gene. The CDR3 consists of 13 residues. V was shortened by 4 bases and J by 7 bases, with 11 bases between the two germline ends. The CDR3 reads CASSSGRYNEQFF. CDR3 in DNA: TGTGCCAGCAGCTCAGGGCGGTATAATGAGCAGTTCTTC.

V gene TRBV30 combines with J gene TRBJ1-1; D is ambiguous. The germline V gene encodes CDR1 GTSNPN and CDR2 SVGIG (reference sequence). Trimming cost V 3 bases and J 11 bases, with 13 bases left between them. This CDR3 comprises 11 residues. The CDR3 sequence: CAWSLTRYAFF. The CDR3 DNA sequence: TGTGCCTGGAGCCTAACCAGGTACGCTTTCTTT.

The chain carries TRBV6-2 or TRBV6-3 and TRBJ2-7, with 10 nucleotides matching TRBD1. V trimming: 5 bases; J trimming: 4 bases; junction bases outside the gene matches: 5. Germline CDR1 is MNHEY and CDR2 is SVGEGT. This CDR3 contains 14 residues. The CDR3 bases are TGTGCCAGCAGTACGGGACAGGGGATTTACGAGCAGTACTTC. It codes for CASSTGQGIYEQYF.

Here the CDR3 reads CASSFSGGYYEQYF. CDR3 nucleotide sequence: TGTGCCAGTAGTTTTAGCGGGGGATACTACGAGCAGTACTTC. The genes are TRBV19 and TRBJ2-7; 9 bases line up with TRBD2. The V segment lost 5 bases and the J segment 3 bases; nucleotides outside the gene matches: 5. The CDR3 extends over 14 amino acids. Germline V CDR1 and CDR2: LNHDA, SQIVND (reference sequence).

This chain connects TRBV27 to TRBJ1-1; D is perhaps TRBD1 (6 bases). This CDR3 is 15 amino acids long. Trimming took off 4 bases at V and 5 bases at J, with 17 bases between the two ends. Germline-derived CDR1 and CDR2 are MNHEY and SMNVEV (reference sequence). The CDR3 DNA reads as TGTGCCAGCAGTTGGGGCCCTGGCAGGGGAACTGAAGCTTTCTTT. Protein sequence: CASSWGPGRGTEAFF.

In this sample, this clone turned up once. The chain couples TRBV2 to TRBJ1-2; D gene uncertain. The ends were cut back, 8 bases at V and 4 bases at J, with 8 bases in the middle. Per the germline V gene, CDR1 is SNHLY and CDR2 is FYNNEI. This CDR3 is 11 amino acids long. The CDR3 DNA reads as TGTGCCAGCGGAGACGGCTATGGCTACACCTTC. Protein: CASGDGYGYTF.

The chain has TRBV5-1 and TRBJ2-2, with 7 bases matching TRBD1. This CDR3 is built from 16 residues. Germline loops: CDR1 SGHRS, CDR2 YFSETQ. The ends lost 3 bases at V and 3 bases at J; junction bases unmatched: 8. CDR3 coding DNA: TGCGCCAGCAGCTCACTAGGGGGCGGAGACACCGGGGAGCTGTTTTTT. Amino acid sequence: CASSSLGGGDTGELFF.

The chain recombines TRBV4-3 with TRBJ1-2, with 11 bases aligning to TRBD1. CDR3 length: 15 residues. V shed 3 bases, J shed 7 bases, and the junction held 7 bases outside the gene matches. In germline, CDR1 is LGHNA, CDR2 YSLEER. The CDR3 reads CASSHETDRGLGYTF. DNA for the CDR3: TGCGCCAGCAGCCATGAAACGGACAGGGGGCTTGGCTACACCTTC.

The chain combines TRBV5-1 with TRBJ1-4; D gene unclear. The CDR3 totals 15 residues. Germline loops: CDR1 SGHRS, CDR2 YFSETQ. V lost 4 bases to trimming and J lost 3 bases, with 13 bases between them. CDR3 DNA sequence: TGCGCCAGCAGCCCAATCACAAGTTCTAATGAAAAACTGTTTTTT. It is translated as CASSPITSSNEKLFF.

The CDR3 bases are TGTGCCATCAGAGAGACAGGCTGGGAGTTCTTC. Protein sequence: CAIRETGWEFF. This chain joins TRBV10-3 and TRBJ2-1, with D possibly matching TRBD1 (6 bases). V was shortened by 6 bases and J by 14 bases, with 14 bases between the two germline ends. The germline CDR1 and CDR2 sequences are ENHRY and SYGVKD. The CDR3 is 11 residues long.

The chain is built from TRBV3-1 (or the pseudogene TRBV3-2) and TRBJ2-3, with D unclear. V lost 0 bases and J 3 bases, leaving 7 bases between the germline ends. Per the germline V gene, CDR1 is LGHDT and CDR2 is YNNKEL (reference sequence). CDR3 length: 14 amino acids. For the CDR3, the DNA is TGTGCCAGCAGCCAAGATGGAGCTACAGATACGCAGTATTTT. Protein product: CASSQDGATDTQYF.

The J gene is TRBJ2-1, the V gene TRBV5-1; 7 bases line up with TRBD1. V gave up 1 base and J gave up 0 bases; unmatched junction bases: 4. Germline V gene data show CDR1 as SGHRS and CDR2 as YFSETQ. The CDR3 runs to 16 residues. The CDR3 DNA reads TGCGCCAGCAGCTTGACAGGGGTCAGCTCCTACAATGAGCAGTTCTTC. Its translation is CASSLTGVSSYNEQFF.

This sequence joins TRBV7-2 and TRBJ2-7; possibly TRBD2 for D (6 bases). Per the germline V gene, CDR1 is SGHTA and CDR2 is FQGNSA. The CDR3 has 14 amino acids. V gave up 0 bases and J gave up 5 bases, with 11 bases separating them. The CDR3 DNA reads as TGTGCCAGCAGCTTAGCGCTGGAGGGCCACGAGCAGTACTTC. Amino acids: CASSLALEGHEQYF.